Given below is one T cell receptor (beta chain) in context. Antigen specificity is unknown. Then a second PCR, running about 6 to 12 cycles, was carried out with a sample-barcoded 5' primer and a J-beta primer mix. TCRdb recomputed calls from the 5' RACE reads with MiXCR, one row per CDR3 protein. The repertoire has 700,000 to 850,000 distinct CDR3 sequences, around 36% of them found once; the top ten carry 10% to 15%. This record comes from a study of blood T cells in healthy people across ages. The CDR3 totals 16 residues. The germline V gene encodes CDR1 LGHDT and CDR2 YNNKEL (reference sequence). Germline trimming cut 4 bases from V and 2 bases from J; bases unmatched to any gene: 9. Study outcomes and limitations: Possibly, changes in expanded clonotypes were confounded because donor CMV status was unknown. Naive CD4+ cells and diversity were both higher in long-lived donors than in aged donors. A roughly linear fall in TCR beta diversity per million T cells was seen with increasing age. Naive T cell percentage and TCR beta diversity correlated strongly.

The sequence came from a young man in good health. Sequenced material: blood. V and J are TRBV3-1 and TRBJ2-3; 7 bases are a match to TRBD1. CDR3 coding DNA: TGTGCCAGCAGCCCAATCCGGGACAGCTACACAGATACGCAGTATTTT. It translates to CASSPIRDSYTDTQYF.